This T cell receptor (beta chain) was sequenced during a study of OX40 agonist ivuxolimab in advanced cancers. Study at large: Patients were infused with ivuxolimab every 2 weeks at 0.01 to 10 mg/kg.

If patients had autoimmune disease history or systemic immunosuppression, they were excluded. Trimming shortened V by 5 bases and J by 0 bases, and 18 bases separated the two germline ends. The CDR3 sequence is 17 residues long. CDR1 SGHRS and CDR2 YFSETQ come from the germline V gene. TCRdb's table, derived via immunoSEQ multiplex PCR, lists solely in-frame clones and lacks some. The data hold tens of thousands of clones, with more than 90% observed a single time. The material was CD4+ or CD8+ T cells sorted from blood, obtained in a trial of the OX40 agonist ivuxolimab. The TCR was taken from an adult with an advanced solid tumor such as melanoma, head and neck, liver or kidney cancer. The gene calls are TRBV5-1 and TRBJ1-3; no definite D call. Here the CDR3 reads CASSLGRRTVSGNTIYF. The CDR3 DNA reads TGCGCCAGCAGTCTCGGGCGGCGGACCGTCTCTGGAAACACCATATATTTT.